The 7 T cell receptor beta chains in this list originate from one sample, sequenced in a study of kidney transplant recipient with SARS-CoV-2 infection (dated by TCRdb to the early 2020s). The sequencer listed for this sample is Illumina MiSeq. Starting from the raw public reads, TCRdb applied fastp trimming at Q25, assembled clones with MiXCR and retained in-frame beta chains. When rows share a CDR3 protein, they turn into one entry using the most common DNA and genes. A total of approximately 240,000 distinct CDR3 sequences appear in this sample, around 30% of them only once. The top ten clones comprise less than 8.5% of the sample. Taken with the paper, the label for time point translates to: pre-pandemic baseline sample and day 111 after first positive SARS-CoV-2 test. This specimen consisted of a blood sample, obtained at baseline and between days 110 and 120 from a kidney transplant recipient. Source of these receptors: a male patient between 25 and 39 years old who had COVID-19 and was a kidney transplant recipient. After a transplant, the donor of the graft may account for some T cells.

A word on this clonotype: It may be a read error: a sequence one base away is much more abundant. The chain employs TRBV24-1 and TRBJ2-3, with 8 bases lining up with TRBD2. The ends lost 5 bases at V and 1 base at J; junction bases unmatched: 13. Germline V gives CDR1 KGHDR, CDR2 SFDVKD. The CDR3 runs to 18 residues. The CDR3 sequence is CATSAVPGLGGGTDTQYF. For the CDR3, the DNA is TGTGCCACCAGTGCCGTCCCGGGACTAGGGGGAGGCACAGATACGCAGTATTTT.

The table lists this clonotype with many counts. The chain links TRBV28 to TRBJ1-5; 10 positions agree with TRBD1. Germline V gene sequence: CDR1 MDHEN, CDR2 SYDVKM. The trim removed 3 bases at V and 2 bases at J, leaving 4 bases unmatched. The CDR3 has 16 residues. CDR3 nucleotide sequence: TGTGCCAGCAGTTTTTCCGGGACAGGGGGCAATCAGCCCCAGCATTTT. This gives the protein CASSFSGTGGNQPQHF. Together with reference TRBV28 and TRBJ1-5, the CDR3 gives the full variable domain: DVKVTQSSRYLVKRTGEKVFLECVQDMDHENMFWYRQDPGLGLRLIYFSYDVKMKEKGDIPEGYSVSREKKERFSLILESASTNQTSMYLCASSFSGTGGNQPQHFGDGTRLSIL.

This clonotype was detected ten times or more. This sequence joins TRBV6-6 and TRBJ1-2; weak D call: TRBD1 (5 bases). Germline-derived CDR1 and CDR2 are MNHNY and SVGAGI (reference sequence). There are 17 residues in the CDR3. Trimming left V 5 bases short and J 4 bases short, with 23 bases between. In DNA form, the CDR3 reads TGTGCCAGCAGTCTATCAACAGGTGGGAGAAAGACCTATGGCTACACCTTC. Translated, it gives CASSLSTGGRKTYGYTF.

V and J are TRBV19 and TRBJ2-3; D ambiguous. The CDR3 is 13 amino acids. Trimming stripped 3 bases from V and 4 bases from J, with 8 bases between. Per germline, CDR1 LNHDA and CDR2 SQIVND (reference sequence). For the CDR3, the DNA is TGTGCCAGTAGTATTTCACCTGCAGATACGCAGTATTTT. Its translation: CASSISPADTQYF.

In its sample, this clonotype was seen many times. This chain links TRBV15 with TRBJ1-2; D remains unclear. CDR1 is LNHNV, CDR2 YYDKDF, per germline (reference sequence). The CDR3 totals 17 residues. Trimming took 5 bases from V and 4 from J, leaving 23 bases between them. This CDR3 reads CATSPKQRCGKTYGYTF. In DNA, the CDR3 is TGTGCCACCAGCCCGAAACAAAGGTGTGGAAAGACCTATGGCTACACCTTC.

Comment on this clonotype: This sequence may be a read error, since a much larger clone differs from it by one base. This chain connects TRBV14 to TRBJ1-1, with D hard to call. This CDR3 contains 16 residues. The germline V gene has CDR1 SGHDN and CDR2 FVKESK. The CDR3 sequence is CASGQDVVRVNTEAFF. The CDR3 region has the DNA TGTGCCAGCGGCCAAGATGTGGTTAGGGTGAACACTGAAGCTTTCTTT.

As concerns this clonotype: Given a much more abundant clone one base away, this may be a read error. The rearrangement links TRBV12-3 or TRBV12-4 to TRBJ1-2; D remains ambiguous. This CDR3 spans 17 amino acids. Here the CDR3 DNA reads TGTGCCGGCAGTTCGGAGACCAGCTTCCGAAAGACCTATGGCTACACCTTC. This sequence encodes CAGSSETSFRKTYGYTF.